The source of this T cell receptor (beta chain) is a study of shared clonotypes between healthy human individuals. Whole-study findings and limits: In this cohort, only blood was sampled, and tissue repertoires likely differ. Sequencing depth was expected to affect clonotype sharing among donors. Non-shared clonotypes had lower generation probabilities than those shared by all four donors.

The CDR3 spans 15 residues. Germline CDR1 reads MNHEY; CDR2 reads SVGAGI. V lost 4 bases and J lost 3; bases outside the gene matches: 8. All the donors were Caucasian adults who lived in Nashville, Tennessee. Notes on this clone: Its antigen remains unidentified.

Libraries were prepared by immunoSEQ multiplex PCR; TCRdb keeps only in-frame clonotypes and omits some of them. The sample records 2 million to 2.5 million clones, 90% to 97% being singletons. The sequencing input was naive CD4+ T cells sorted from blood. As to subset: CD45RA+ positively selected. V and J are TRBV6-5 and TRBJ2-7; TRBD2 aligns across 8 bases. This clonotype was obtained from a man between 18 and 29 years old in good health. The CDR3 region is CASSSLIAGIYEQYF. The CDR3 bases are TGTGCCAGCAGTTCCCTTATAGCGGGGATCTACGAGCAGTACTTC.